This T cell receptor delta chain derives from a study of Vδ1+ human thymocytes. This clone was picked up a small number of times. What it recognizes is unknown. Study findings and constraints: Bulk repertoire data may be misinterpreted because of unexpected Vdelta2 sequences. Thymic TRG and TRD repertoires appeared highly polyclonal, with Gaussian CDR3 length distributions. TRG sequences recurred across donors, whereas TRD sequences stayed essentially private.

Germline CDR1 is TSWWSYY and CDR2 is QGS. The ends were cut back, 2 bases at V and 0 bases at J, with 16 bases in the middle. CDR3 length: 17 amino acids. Alphabeta T cells were depleted, then CD3+ Vdelta1+ Vdelta2- thymocytes were FACS-sorted. The template was reverse-transcribed extracted RNA. CDR3 amplicons came from multiplex PCR with pooled V-gene forward and constant-region reverse primers. TCRdb fed the multiplex PCR reads into CATT to redo clone calling. The data hold about 53,000 delta-chain clones, with roughly 16% observed a single time. The receptor was isolated from a girl younger than two who had congenital heart surgery. The V gene is TRDV1, the J gene TRDJ1; D gene unclear. The sample was Vdelta1+ gamma-delta thymocytes from the thymus. Subset of the sample: FACS-sorted CD3+ TCRalphabeta- TCRVdelta1+ TCRVdelta2- thymocytes. CDR3 in amino acids: CALGEKIRASYTDKLIF. As DNA, the CDR3 is TGTGCTCTTGGGGAAAAAATCCGCGCTTCGTACACCGATAAACTCATCTTT.